This entry concerns a single TCR beta chain. The antigen remains undetermined. These data come from a study of T-cell memory formation after mild COVID-19. In the study overall: Clusters were largely donor specific. Study results and caveats: Clones that shrank (day 15 to 85) were balanced CD4/CD8, whereas later expanders leaned CD4+. CD4+ contracting clones were found mainly in CM and EM, and CD8+ ones in EMRA.

The CDR3 length is 13 residues. The trim removed 7 bases at V and 4 bases at J, leaving 4 bases unmatched. Looked up from germline, CDR1 is SNHLY and CDR2 is FYNNEI. TCR alpha and TCR beta cDNA libraries carrying sample barcodes and UMIs were produced by 5'RACE using constant-segment primers. TCRdb processed the 5' RACE reads anew with MiXCR; each CDR3 protein has one entry. The table records about 500,000 distinct CDR3 sequences, roughly 21% of them present only once. The sequencing input was PBMCs or a T cell subset sorted from them (not recorded which). This chain uses TRBV2 with TRBJ2-1; 7 bases align to TRBD1. The receptor's source is an adult woman who had mild COVID-19 (a few samples of this study predate the infection). Cell type and time point are not known. The CDR3 loop reads CASIGGQYNEQFF. CDR3 nucleotides: TGTGCCAGCATAGGGGGCCAATACAATGAGCAGTTCTTC.